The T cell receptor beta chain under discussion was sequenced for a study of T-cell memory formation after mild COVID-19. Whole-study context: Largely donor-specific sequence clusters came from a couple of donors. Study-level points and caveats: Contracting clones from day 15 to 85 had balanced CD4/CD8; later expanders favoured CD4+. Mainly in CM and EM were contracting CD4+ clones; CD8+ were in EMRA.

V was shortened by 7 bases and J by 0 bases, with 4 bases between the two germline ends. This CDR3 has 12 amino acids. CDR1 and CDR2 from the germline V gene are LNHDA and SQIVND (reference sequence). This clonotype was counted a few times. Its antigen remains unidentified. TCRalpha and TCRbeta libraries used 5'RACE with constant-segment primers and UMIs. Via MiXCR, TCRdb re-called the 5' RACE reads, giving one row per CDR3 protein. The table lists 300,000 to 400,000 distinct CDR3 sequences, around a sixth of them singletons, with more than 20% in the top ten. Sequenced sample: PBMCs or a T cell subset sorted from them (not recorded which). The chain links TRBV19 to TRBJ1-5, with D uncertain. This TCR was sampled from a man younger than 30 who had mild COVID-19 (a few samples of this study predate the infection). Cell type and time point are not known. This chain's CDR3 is CASNLSNQPQHF. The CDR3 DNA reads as TGTGCCAGTAACCTTAGCAATCAGCCCCAGCATTTT.